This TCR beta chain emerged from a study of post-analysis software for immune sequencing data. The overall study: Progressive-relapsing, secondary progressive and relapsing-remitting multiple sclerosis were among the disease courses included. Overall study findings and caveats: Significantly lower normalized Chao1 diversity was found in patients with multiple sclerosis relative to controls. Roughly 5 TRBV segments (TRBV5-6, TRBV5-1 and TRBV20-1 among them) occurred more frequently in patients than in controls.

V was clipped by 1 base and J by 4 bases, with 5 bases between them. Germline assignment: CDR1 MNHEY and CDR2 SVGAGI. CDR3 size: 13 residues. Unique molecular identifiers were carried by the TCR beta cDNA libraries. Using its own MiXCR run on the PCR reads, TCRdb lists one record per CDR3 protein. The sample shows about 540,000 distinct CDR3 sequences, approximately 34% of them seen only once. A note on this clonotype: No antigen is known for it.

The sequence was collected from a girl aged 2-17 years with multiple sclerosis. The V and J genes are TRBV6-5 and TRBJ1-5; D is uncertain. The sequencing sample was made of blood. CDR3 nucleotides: TGTGCCAGCAGTTACTTAGAAAATCAGCCCCAGCATTTT. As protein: CASSYLENQPQHF.